This T cell receptor (beta chain) emerged from a study of cytomegalovirus exposure and HLA in healthy donors. Study-level results: It was only CMV serostatus that was available as immune exposure information. The CMV antigen specificity of a few CMV-associated chains was confirmed through in vitro analysis. One later analysis reportedly identified an Asian-associated ancestry cluster that showed fewer N-insertions than the approximately 600-donor mean.

The CDR3 extends over 17 amino acids. Germline V lookup: CDR1 SEHNR, CDR2 FQNEAQ (reference sequence). The V gene lost 2 bases and the J gene lost 2 bases, with 18 bases spanning the gap. As to this clone: Its antigen is not identified.

The PCR ran on 60 Vbeta and 13 Jbeta primers. Measured with immunoSEQ multiplex PCR; TCRdb has only the in-frame clones, and not every one. The sample records more than 75,000 clones, about four fifths being singletons. The V gene is TRBV7-9, the J gene TRBJ1-1; TRBD1 is a possible D gene (5 bases). Material: PBMCs. The source of this sequence is a middle-aged woman in good health and CMV-seropositive. CDR3 in DNA: TGTGCCAGCAGCTTAATCCCCGGTGAAGGGGAAAACACTGAAGCTTTCTTT. This translates into CASSLIPGEGENTEAFF.